This TCR beta chain stems from a study of blood T cell repertoires in COVID-19. Study background: Collection of acute and convalescent COVID-19 samples took place in the United States, Italy and Spain. Sources were T cells, B-cell-depleted T cells, or PBMCs; the material itself was cDNA or gDNA.

Measured with immunoSEQ multiplex PCR; TCRdb has only the in-frame clones, and not every one. Of under 200,000 clones listed, roughly 78% are singletons. Per the germline V gene, CDR1 is MNHEY and CDR2 is SVGAGI. This CDR3 contains 13 residues. The J segment lost 9 bases and the V segment lost 8 bases, leaving 6 bases of the junction unmatched. The sequence derives from a man aged 70 or older with active or convalescent COVID-19. Sequenced input: peripheral blood. The gene calls are TRBV6-5 and TRBJ1-4; 10 bases line up with TRBD1. The CDR3 here is CASDPGQGQKLFF. The CDR3 DNA sequence: TGTGCCAGCGATCCGGGACAGGGGCAAAAACTGTTTTTT.